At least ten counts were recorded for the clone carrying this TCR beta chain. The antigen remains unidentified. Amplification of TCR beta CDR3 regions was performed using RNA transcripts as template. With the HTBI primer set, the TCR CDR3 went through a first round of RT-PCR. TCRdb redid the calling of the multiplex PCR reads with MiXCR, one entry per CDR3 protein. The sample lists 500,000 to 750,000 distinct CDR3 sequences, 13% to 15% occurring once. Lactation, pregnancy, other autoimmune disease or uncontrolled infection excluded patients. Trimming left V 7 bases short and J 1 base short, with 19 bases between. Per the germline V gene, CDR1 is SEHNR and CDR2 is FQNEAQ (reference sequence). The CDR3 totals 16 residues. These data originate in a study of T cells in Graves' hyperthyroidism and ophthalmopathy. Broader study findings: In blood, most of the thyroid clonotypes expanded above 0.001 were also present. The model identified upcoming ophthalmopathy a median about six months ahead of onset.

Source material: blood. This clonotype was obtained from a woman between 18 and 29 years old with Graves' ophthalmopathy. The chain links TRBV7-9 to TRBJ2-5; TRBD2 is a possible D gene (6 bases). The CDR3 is CASMGMEGKVQETQYF. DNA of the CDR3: TGTGCCAGCATGGGGATGGAGGGGAAAGTCCAAGAGACCCAGTACTTC.